Listed below are T cell receptor beta chains from one sample, sequenced in a study of beta chain features in type 1 diabetes. TCRdb's table, derived via immunoSEQ multiplex PCR, lists solely in-frame clones and lacks some. This table has around 690,000 clones, around 12% appearing once. Sequenced sample: naive CD4+ T cells from blood. The receptor set was obtained from a man aged 25 to 45 with type 1 diabetes. Each CDR3 is given with its conserved first and last residue. Fields, in order: V gene, clone size, J gene, CDR3 protein. The listing skips clone size in some rows; elsewhere it reads once, few, many or a size class.

v_gene: TRBV29-1; abundance: .; j_gene: TRBJ2-5; CDR3aa: CSVAHTLVSGTQYF
v_gene: TRBV6-6; abundance: few; j_gene: TRBJ2-2; CDR3aa: CASSYGVAGATGELFF
v_gene: TRBV10-3; abundance: few; j_gene: TRBJ1-4; CDR3aa: CAISESLADEKLFF
v_gene: TRBV6-5; abundance: few; j_gene: TRBJ1-4; CDR3aa: CASSYYRGDEKLFF
v_gene: TRBV29-1; abundance: .; j_gene: TRBJ1-5; CDR3aa: CSVLPGDGPQHF
v_gene: TRBV6-5; abundance: .; j_gene: TRBJ2-1; CDR3aa: CASSRTGNEQFF
v_gene: TRBV7-2; abundance: .; j_gene: TRBJ2-1; CDR3aa: CASSLVGGGAHEQFF
v_gene: TRBV5-6; abundance: few; j_gene: TRBJ2-3; CDR3aa: CASSWGGASTDTQYF
v_gene: TRBV4-3; abundance: few; j_gene: TRBJ2-3; CDR3aa: CASSRGPTDTQYF
v_gene: TRBV5-6; abundance: .; j_gene: TRBJ2-2; CDR3aa: CASSLYRELFF
v_gene: TRBV6-1; abundance: .; j_gene: TRBJ2-3; CDR3aa: CASSLQRGPRDTQYF
v_gene: TRBV9; abundance: few; j_gene: TRBJ2-1; CDR3aa: CASSVEAVRSYNEQFF
v_gene: TRBV9; abundance: .; j_gene: TRBJ2-7; CDR3aa: CASSVLTGKGDEQYF
v_gene: TRBV7-6; abundance: few; j_gene: TRBJ2-7; CDR3aa: CASSLVIQGAHEQYF
v_gene: TRBV7-2; abundance: few; j_gene: TRBJ2-7; CDR3aa: CASSYGLAGKYEQYF
v_gene: TRBV19; abundance: .; j_gene: TRBJ2-3; CDR3aa: CASTDRPTDTQYF
v_gene: TRBV10-3; abundance: few; j_gene: TRBJ1-5; CDR3aa: CAIRGTGEQPQHF
v_gene: TRBV7-2; abundance: .; j_gene: TRBJ1-4; CDR3aa: CASSLGPGTGNEKLFF
v_gene: TRBV19; abundance: .; j_gene: TRBJ2-5; CDR3aa: CASSDRGRETQYF
v_gene: TRBV19; abundance: .; j_gene: TRBJ1-1; CDR3aa: CASRRENTEAFF
v_gene: TRBV2; abundance: .; j_gene: TRBJ2-5; CDR3aa: CATTGTKETQYF
v_gene: TRBV18; abundance: .; j_gene: TRBJ1-1; CDR3aa: CASSPLTGKQSIEAFF
v_gene: TRBV19; abundance: .; j_gene: TRBJ2-3; CDR3aa: CASSTTRGPTDTQYF
v_gene: TRBV5-1; abundance: few; j_gene: TRBJ2-5; CDR3aa: CASSLKAPGETQYF
v_gene: TRBV5-1; abundance: .; j_gene: TRBJ2-7; CDR3aa: CASSSGTGDYEQYF
v_gene: TRBV15; abundance: few; j_gene: TRBJ2-7; CDR3aa: CATSRGTGSEQYF
v_gene: TRBV18; abundance: few; j_gene: TRBJ1-5; CDR3aa: CASSGESQPQHF
v_gene: TRBV28; abundance: .; j_gene: TRBJ2-1; CDR3aa: CASKGSGARSYNEQFF
v_gene: TRBV28; abundance: few; j_gene: TRBJ2-3; CDR3aa: CASSSTNEGTDTQYF
v_gene: TRBV7-2; abundance: .; j_gene: TRBJ2-6; CDR3aa: CASSLLAGGYSGANVLTF
v_gene: TRBV25-1; abundance: .; j_gene: TRBJ2-1; CDR3aa: CASRTASYNEQFF
v_gene: TRBV7-9; abundance: .; j_gene: TRBJ1-1; CDR3aa: CASSRRQGLVNTEAFF
v_gene: TRBV30; abundance: .; j_gene: TRBJ1-3; CDR3aa: CAGKGQGIRNTIYF
v_gene: TRBV7-9; abundance: few; j_gene: TRBJ2-5; CDR3aa: CASSPKEETQYF
v_gene: TRBV4-1; abundance: .; j_gene: TRBJ1-3; CDR3aa: CASSLFGEKGSGNTIYF
v_gene: TRBV5-8; abundance: few; j_gene: TRBJ1-1; CDR3aa: CASSLGQINTEAFF
v_gene: TRBV5-1; abundance: .; j_gene: TRBJ1-1; CDR3aa: CASSLVGIRDTEAFF